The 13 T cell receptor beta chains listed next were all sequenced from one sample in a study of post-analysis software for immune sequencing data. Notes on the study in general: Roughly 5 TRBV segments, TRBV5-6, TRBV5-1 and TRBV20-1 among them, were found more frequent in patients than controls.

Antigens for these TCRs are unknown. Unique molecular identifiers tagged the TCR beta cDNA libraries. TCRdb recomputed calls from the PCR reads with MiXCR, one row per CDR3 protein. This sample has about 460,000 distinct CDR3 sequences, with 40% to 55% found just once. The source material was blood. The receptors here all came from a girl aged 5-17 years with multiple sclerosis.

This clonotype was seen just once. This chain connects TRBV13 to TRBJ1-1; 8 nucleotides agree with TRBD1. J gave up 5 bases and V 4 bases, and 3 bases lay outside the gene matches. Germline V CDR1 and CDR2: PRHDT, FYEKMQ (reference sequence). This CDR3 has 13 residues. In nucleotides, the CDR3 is TGTGCCAGCAGCTACAGGGGGAGGACTGAAGCTTTCTTT. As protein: CASSYRGRTEAFF.

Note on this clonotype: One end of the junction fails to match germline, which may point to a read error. The CDR3 DNA reads TGCGCCAGCAGCTTGGACACACACCAAGAGATCCAGTACTTC. Protein product: CASSLDTHQEIQYF. The chain uses TRBV5-1 and TRBJ2-5, with D unclear. From germline, CDR1 is SGHRS and CDR2 YFSETQ. The CDR3 is 14 amino acids.

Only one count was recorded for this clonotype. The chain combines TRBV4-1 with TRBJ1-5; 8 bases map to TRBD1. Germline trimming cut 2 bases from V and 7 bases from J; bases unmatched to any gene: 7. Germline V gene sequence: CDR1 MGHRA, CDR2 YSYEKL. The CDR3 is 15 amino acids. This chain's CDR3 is CASSQRGGDRQPQHF. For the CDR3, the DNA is TGCGCCAGCAGCCAAAGGGGGGGGGACAGGCAGCCCCAGCATTTT.

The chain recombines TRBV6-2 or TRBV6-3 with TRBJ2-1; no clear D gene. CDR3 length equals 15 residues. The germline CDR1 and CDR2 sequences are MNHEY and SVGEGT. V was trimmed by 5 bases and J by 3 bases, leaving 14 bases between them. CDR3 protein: CASSPLGTHYNEQFF. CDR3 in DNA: TGTGCCAGCAGTCCTTTAGGAACCCACTACAATGAGCAGTTCTTC.

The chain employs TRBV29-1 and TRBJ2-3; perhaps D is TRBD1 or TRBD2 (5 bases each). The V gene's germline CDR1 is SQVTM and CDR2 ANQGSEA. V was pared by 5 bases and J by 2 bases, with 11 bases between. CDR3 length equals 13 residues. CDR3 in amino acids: CSVRGRFTDTQYF. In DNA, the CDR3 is TGCAGCGTTCGGGGCAGATTCACAGATACGCAGTATTTT.

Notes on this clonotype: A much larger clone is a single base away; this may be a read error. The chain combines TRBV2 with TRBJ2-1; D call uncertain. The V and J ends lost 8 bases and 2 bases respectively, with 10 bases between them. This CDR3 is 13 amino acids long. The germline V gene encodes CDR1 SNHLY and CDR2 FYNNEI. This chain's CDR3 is CASSYSPYNEQFF. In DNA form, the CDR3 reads TGTGCCAGCTCTTACAGCCCCTACAATGAGCAGTTCTTC.

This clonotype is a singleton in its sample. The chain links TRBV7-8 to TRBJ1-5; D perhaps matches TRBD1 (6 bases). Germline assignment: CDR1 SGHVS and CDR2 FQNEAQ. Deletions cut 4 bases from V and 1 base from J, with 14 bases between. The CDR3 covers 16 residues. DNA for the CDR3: TGTGCCAGCAGCTCCAAGGGGGGGGAGAGCAATCAGCCCCAGCATTTT. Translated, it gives CASSSKGGESNQPQHF.

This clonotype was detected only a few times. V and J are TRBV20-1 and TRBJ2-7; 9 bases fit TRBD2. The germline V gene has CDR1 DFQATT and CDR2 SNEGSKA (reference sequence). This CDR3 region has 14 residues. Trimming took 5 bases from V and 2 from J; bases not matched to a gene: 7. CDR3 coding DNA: TGCAGTGCTGTGGCTAGCGGGACTACCTACGAGCAGTACTTC. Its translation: CSAVASGTTYEQYF.

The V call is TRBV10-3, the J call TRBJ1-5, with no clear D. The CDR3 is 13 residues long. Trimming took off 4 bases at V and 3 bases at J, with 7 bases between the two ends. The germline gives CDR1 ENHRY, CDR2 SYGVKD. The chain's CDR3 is CAISVAVNQPQHF. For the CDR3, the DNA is TGTGCCATCAGTGTGGCAGTCAATCAGCCCCAGCATTTT.

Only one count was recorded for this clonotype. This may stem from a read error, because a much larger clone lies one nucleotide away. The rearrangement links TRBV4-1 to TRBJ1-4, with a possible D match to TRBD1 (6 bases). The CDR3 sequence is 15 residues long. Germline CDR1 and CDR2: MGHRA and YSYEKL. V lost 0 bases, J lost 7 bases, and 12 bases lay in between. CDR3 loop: CASSQEAGVGEKLFF. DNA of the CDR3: TGCGCCAGCAGCCAAGAGGCAGGGGTTGGTGAAAAACTGTTTTTT.

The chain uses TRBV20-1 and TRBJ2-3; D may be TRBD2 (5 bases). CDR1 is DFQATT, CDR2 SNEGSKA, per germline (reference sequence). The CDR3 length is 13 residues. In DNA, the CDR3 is TGCAGGCCCCCTAGCCTTAGCACAGATACGCAGTATTTT. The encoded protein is CRPPSLSTDTQYF.

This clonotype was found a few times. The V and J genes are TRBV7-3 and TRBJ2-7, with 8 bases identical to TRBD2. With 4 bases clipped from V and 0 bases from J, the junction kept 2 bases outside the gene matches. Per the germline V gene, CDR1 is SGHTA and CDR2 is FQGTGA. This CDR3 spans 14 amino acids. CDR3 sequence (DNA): TGTGCCAGCAGCTCCGGGACTAGCTCCTACGAGCAGTACTTC. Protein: CASSSGTSSYEQYF.

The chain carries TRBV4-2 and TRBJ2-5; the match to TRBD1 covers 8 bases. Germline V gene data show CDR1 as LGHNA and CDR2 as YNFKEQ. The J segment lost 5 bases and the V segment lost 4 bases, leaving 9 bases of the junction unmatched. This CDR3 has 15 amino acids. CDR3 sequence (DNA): TGTGCCAGCAGCCGCGGGACAGGCGGGGAGGAGACCCAGTACTTC. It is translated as CASSRGTGGEETQYF.